This T cell receptor (beta chain) was observed in a study of Ad26.COV2.S vaccination and SARS-CoV-2 variants. Germline V gives CDR1 SGHRS, CDR2 YFSETQ. The CDR3 is 16 residues long. Trimming shortened V by 0 bases and J by 1 base, and 11 bases separated the two germline ends. Clones were read by immunoSEQ multiplex PCR, and TCRdb kept only the in-frame ones, dropping some. This table has hundreds of thousands of clones, around 82% appearing once. Treatment: around 19 received Ad26.COV2.S at low or high dose, single or two shots; about 5 received placebo; per-sample allocation not given. Day 63 after the first injection of vaccine or placebo was the sampling time. In Boston, an adult donor aged 18-55 years took part. In the vaccine, an Ad26 vector expressed the SARS-CoV-2 spike of the Wuhan strain.

The sample in question was peripheral blood, obtained in a trial of Ad26.COV2.S vaccine versus placebo. The chain combines TRBV5-1 with TRBJ2-1, with a possible D match to TRBD2 (6 bases). The clonotype was recovered from a person aged 18-60 years who received the Ad26.COV2.S COVID-19 vaccine or a placebo. CDR3 sequence (DNA): TGCGCCAGCAGCTTGGTCGTCGGAGGGTCCTACAATGAGCAGTTCTTC. Protein: CASSLVVGGSYNEQFF.